Below, 23 T cell receptor beta chains from the same sample are listed, as sequenced in a study of follicular helper T cells after annual influenza vaccination. The data were produced by immunoSEQ multiplex PCR, yet TCRdb's version contains in-frame clones alone and is incomplete. In the table there are about 27,000 clones, approximately 81% of which are singletons. Noted time point: 2014-2015 season, pre-vaccination. The sample here was CXCR5+ CD38- circulating T follicular helper cells from blood, taken on the day of influenza vaccination. Noted subset: circulating Tfh, non-naive CD4+CXCR5+PD-1+ (ICOS+CD38+ or ICOS-CD38-). All receptors derive from an adult who received the influenza vaccine.

The chain recombines TRBV5-1 with TRBJ1-3, with a weak D call TRBD1 (5 bases). V was cut by 2 bases and J by 0 bases, with 15 bases left in between. CDR3 length: 17 residues. Looked up from germline, CDR1 is SGHRS and CDR2 is YFSETQ. CDR3 bases: TGCGCCAGCAGCTTTGCTACAGGTGGTTCCTCTGGAAACACCATATATTTT. It translates to CASSFATGGSSGNTIYF.

V usage is TRBV6-5 and J usage is TRBJ1-1, with D unresolved. CDR1 MNHEY and CDR2 SVGAGI come from the germline V gene. V lost 2 bases to trimming and J lost 3 bases, with 7 bases between them. The CDR3 length is 13 residues. CDR3 sequence: CASSYHQDTEAFF. DNA for the CDR3: TGTGCCAGCAGTTACCATCAGGACACTGAAGCTTTCTTT.

Concerning this clone: One junction end disagrees with the germline gene, perhaps due to a read error. The chain combines TRBV7-7 with TRBJ2-5; 8 bases fit TRBD1. Looked up from germline, CDR1 is SSHAT and CDR2 is FNYEAQ (reference sequence). The CDR3 contains 15 residues. CDR3 sequence: CASSSGQGRQETQYF. For the CDR3, the DNA is TGTGCTAGCAGTTCCGGACAGGGCAGACAAGAGACCCAGTACTTC.

The chain uses TRBV5-4 and TRBJ1-6; TRBD1 matches 7 bases. This CDR3 has 15 amino acids. Per germline, CDR1 SGHNT and CDR2 YYREEE (reference sequence). V shed 0 bases and J 6 bases; nucleotides not matched to a gene: 3. The CDR3 sequence: CASSLGAGGNSPLHF. The CDR3 region has the DNA TGTGCCAGCAGCTTGGGGGCAGGGGGTAATTCACCCCTCCACTTT.

The chain carries TRBV30 and TRBJ2-7; 11 bases align to TRBD2. V shed 5 bases, J shed 0 bases, and the junction held 3 bases outside the gene matches. CDR1 GTSNPN and CDR2 SVGIG come from the germline V gene (reference sequence). CDR3 size: 14 residues. CDR3 sequence (DNA): TGTGCCTGGGAGACTAGCGGGGACTCCTACGAGCAGTACTTC. As protein: CAWETSGDSYEQYF.

The chain uses TRBV7-2 and TRBJ2-7, with 9 bases fitting TRBD2. This CDR3 is 17 amino acids long. V was clipped by 4 bases and J by 0 bases; unmatched bases: 10. Germline CDR1 and CDR2: SGHTA and FQGNSA. Here the CDR3 reads CASSSRLGAGGSYEQYF. CDR3 bases: TGTGCCAGCAGCTCTAGATTAGGAGCGGGGGGCTCCTACGAGCAGTACTTC.

The genes are TRBV11-2 and TRBJ1-1; weak D call: TRBD1 (5 bases). The germline V gene encodes CDR1 SGHAT and CDR2 FQNNGV. Trimming shortened V by 4 bases and J by 0 bases, and 12 bases separated the two germline ends. The CDR3 has 15 residues. The CDR3 is CASSWSQGLNTEAFF. The CDR3 DNA reads as TGTGCCAGCAGCTGGTCCCAGGGTTTGAACACTGAAGCTTTCTTT.

The chain carries TRBV5-4 and TRBJ1-3; D perhaps matches TRBD1 (6 bases). V was shortened by 1 base and J by 3 bases, with 11 bases between the two germline ends. The CDR3 runs 15 residues. CDR1 is SGHNT, CDR2 YYREEE, per germline (reference sequence). In DNA form, the CDR3 reads TGTGCCAGCAGCTTGCGGGGGGCTTTTGGAAACACCATATATTTT. Translation: CASSLRGAFGNTIYF.

This rearrangement joins TRBV5-4 to TRBJ2-3, with 15 nucleotides matching TRBD2. The ends lost 3 bases at V and 6 bases at J; junction bases unmatched: 5. The CDR3 sequence is 16 residues long. Per the germline V gene, CDR1 is SGHNT and CDR2 is YYREEE (reference sequence). CDR3 loop: CASSSGLAGGMDTQYF. Here the CDR3 DNA reads TGTGCCAGCAGCTCTGGACTAGCGGGGGGGATGGATACGCAGTATTTT.

On this clone: Other nucleotide sequences from this sample produce the same CDR3. This chain links TRBV11-2 with TRBJ1-3, with D tentatively TRBD1 (5 bases). CDR1 and CDR2 from the germline V gene are SGHAT and FQNNGV. V lost 0 bases and J 4 bases, leaving 10 bases between the germline ends. The CDR3 runs to 15 residues. CDR3 nucleotide sequence: TGTGCCAGCAGCTTAGATCGGGGGTACGGAAACACCATATATTTT. Protein sequence: CASSLDRGYGNTIYF.

This sequence joins TRBV5-6 and TRBJ2-5, with 7 positions matching TRBD2. V dropped 4 bases and J dropped 5; count of bases not matched to a gene: 5. The CDR3 has 13 amino acids. The germline CDR1 and CDR2 sequences are SGHDT and YYEEEE. CDR3 protein: CASSSGTFETQYF. The CDR3 DNA sequence: TGTGCCAGCAGCAGCGGGACGTTTGAGACCCAGTACTTC.

This clone has just one count. This chain joins TRBV5-4 and TRBJ1-1; D is possibly TRBD1 (5 bases). The germline V and J ends were trimmed by 0 bases and 1 base, with 10 bases remaining between them. The V gene's germline CDR1 is SGHNT and CDR2 YYREEE (reference sequence). The CDR3 spans 15 residues. CDR3 bases: TGTGCCAGCAGCTTGGGGGGCCGAGGGAACACTGAAGCTTTCTTT. It codes for CASSLGGRGNTEAFF.

The chain links TRBV7-9 to TRBJ2-5; D is uncertain. Germline CDR1 SEHNR, CDR2 FQNEAQ (reference sequence). This CDR3 contains 13 residues. With 3 bases removed from V and 2 bases from J, the gap between germline ends came to 7 bases. CDR3: CASSFGSQETQYF. For the CDR3, the DNA is TGTGCCAGCAGCTTTGGCAGTCAAGAGACCCAGTACTTC.

The rearrangement uses TRBV9 and TRBJ1-1, with D possibly being TRBD1 (6 bases). The CDR3 extends over 17 amino acids. Germline V gene lookup returns CDR1 SGDLS and CDR2 YYNGEE. The V gene lost 4 bases and the J gene lost 4 bases, with 23 bases spanning the gap. CDR3 nucleotide sequence: TGTGCCAGCAGCCCCTCGTTTTTAAGGGGGAGGGTCACTGAAGCTTTCTTT. Translating gives CASSPSFLRGRVTEAFF.

This chain uses TRBV5-1 with TRBJ2-1; TRBD2 might be the D (5 bases). From germline, CDR1 is SGHRS and CDR2 YFSETQ. The germline V and J ends were trimmed by 2 bases and 9 bases, with 15 bases remaining between them. The CDR3 runs 14 residues. The chain's CDR3 is CASSLWESRGEQFF. In nucleotides, the CDR3 is TGCGCCAGCAGCTTATGGGAGTCGCGTGGTGAGCAGTTCTTC.

The chain recombines TRBV5-1 with TRBJ1-4, with 9 nucleotides matching TRBD1. The length of the CDR3 is 16 residues. The V gene's germline CDR1 is SGHRS and CDR2 YFSETQ. Unmatched junction bases numbered 6, after V lost 5 bases and J lost 1 base. The CDR3 coding sequence is TGCGCCAGCAGTTCCGGACAGGGGAGAACTAATGAAAAACTGTTTTTT. Protein sequence: CASSSGQGRTNEKLFF.

The chain couples TRBV19 to TRBJ2-3, with 8 bases lining up with TRBD1. CDR1 and CDR2 (germline): LNHDA, SQIVND (reference sequence). V lost 3 bases, J lost 5 bases, and 7 bases stayed unmatched. This CDR3 region has 15 residues. CDR3 region: CASSMGGRGQDTQYF. CDR3 DNA sequence: TGTGCCAGTAGTATGGGGGGCAGGGGGCAAGATACGCAGTATTTT.

The chain couples TRBV25-1 to TRBJ2-1, with 7 bases matching TRBD1. V shed 3 bases and J 8 bases; nucleotides not matched to a gene: 10. CDR3 size: 15 residues. From germline, CDR1 is MGHDK and CDR2 SYGVNS. The CDR3 DNA reads as TGTGCCAGCAGTGACCGGGGACAGACTTTGGATGAGCAGTTCTTC. This gives the protein CASSDRGQTLDEQFF.

The V call is TRBV7-8, the J call TRBJ2-2, with D uncertain. Germline loops: CDR1 SGHVS, CDR2 FQNEAQ. Trimming stripped 5 bases from V and 2 bases from J, with 9 bases between. This CDR3 has 14 amino acids. The CDR3 nucleotides are TGTGCCAGCAGCCGTATACTTAACACCGGGGAGCTGTTTTTT. Protein sequence: CASSRILNTGELFF.

This clone was detected a few times. V gene TRBV19 combines with J gene TRBJ1-4; 10 bases are a match to TRBD1. The germline gives CDR1 LNHDA, CDR2 SQIVND (reference sequence). This CDR3 is built from 15 residues. J was trimmed by 7 bases and V by 5 bases; bases with no gene match: 7. The CDR3: CASSSPGTGAEKLFF. The CDR3 DNA sequence: TGTGCCAGTAGTTCCCCTGGGACAGGGGCTGAAAAACTGTTTTTT.

This clone was observed once. V gene TRBV29-1 combines with J gene TRBJ2-7, with D maybe TRBD2 (5 bases). The CDR3 has 13 amino acids. The V end lost 7 bases, the J end lost 6 bases, and 19 bases lay between the germline ends. Germline-derived CDR1 and CDR2 are SQVTM and ANQGSEA. Here the CDR3 DNA reads TGCAGCGCCATGAGCGGTAGGATGGGCGAGCAGTACTTC. Translated, it gives CSAMSGRMGEQYF.

The V call is TRBV5-4, the J call TRBJ2-5; 11 bases agree with TRBD2. J gave up 5 bases and V 4 bases, and 4 bases lay outside the gene matches. The CDR3 is 14 amino acids. Germline-derived CDR1 and CDR2 are SGHNT and YYREEE (reference sequence). The CDR3 DNA is TGTGCCAGCAGCCGGGGACTAGCGGCGGAGACCCAGTACTTC. Its translation is CASSRGLAAETQYF.

This clone came up a few times. V is TRBV6-5 and J is TRBJ2-7; a possible D gene is TRBD1 (6 bases). This CDR3 has 13 amino acids. The V gene's germline CDR1 is MNHEY and CDR2 SVGAGI. V was clipped by 6 bases and J by 2 bases, with 11 bases between them. In DNA, the CDR3 is TGTGCCAGCAGCCGACAGGCTACCTACGAGCAGTACTTC. This translates into CASSRQATYEQYF.